The 17 T cell receptor beta chains below come from one sample, sequenced in a study of regulatory T cells in long-lasting Graves disease. Time point reported: newly diagnosed GD, antithyroid drugs for less than 3 months. RNA from PBMCs was the source of the TCR library. CDR3-region Arm-PCR and iRepertoire HTBI primers produced the TCR beta libraries. MiXCR, applied by TCRdb to the multiplex PCR reads, yields one record per CDR3 protein. The sample lists roughly 380,000 distinct CDR3 sequences; 16% were seen once. The same data also went into a second study, on T cells in Graves' hyperthyroidism and ophthalmopathy.

The specimen comprised peripheral blood mononuclear cells (PBMCs), sampled at new diagnosis, from a patient treated with antithyroid drugs. Source of these receptors: a man aged 35 to 55 with Graves disease.

At least ten counts were recorded for this clonotype. V and J are TRBV20-1 and TRBJ2-5; no firm D call. The CDR3 is made up of 13 amino acids. Germline values: CDR1 DFQATT, CDR2 SNEGSKA (reference sequence). Trimming took 1 base from V and 7 from J, leaving 13 bases between them. The CDR3 region is CSARGQTFGTQYF. Here the CDR3 DNA reads TGCAGTGCTAGAGGCCAGACCTTCGGGACCCAGTACTTC.

This clonotype has ten or more counts. The chain joins TRBV20-1 to TRBJ2-5; 11 bases are shared with TRBD1. Trimming cost V 5 bases and J 5 bases; bases outside gene matches: 4. The germline V gene has CDR1 DFQATT and CDR2 SNEGSKA (reference sequence). The CDR3 runs to 13 residues. In DNA, the CDR3 is TGCAGTGCTGTGGACAGGGGGCACGAGACCCAGTACTTC. Translated: CSAVDRGHETQYF.

This rearrangement joins TRBV7-2 to TRBJ2-2; a possible D gene is TRBD1 (5 bases). This CDR3 comprises 15 residues. Germline lookup yields CDR1 SGHTA and CDR2 FQGNSA. V lost 5 bases and J 6 bases, leaving 16 bases between the germline ends. The CDR3 DNA follows: TGTGCCAGCAGCCTAAAAACAGGCCGAGCCGGGGAGCTGTTTTTT. Its protein is CASSLKTGRAGELFF.

This clonotype was picked up many times. This chain uses TRBV7-2 with TRBJ2-4, with TRBD1 matching 10 bases. Germline CDR1 reads SGHTA; CDR2 reads FQGNSA. This CDR3 contains 14 residues. V lost 3 bases, J lost 6 bases, and 2 bases stayed unmatched. This CDR3 is CASSFRTGGNIQYF. As DNA, the CDR3 is TGTGCCAGCAGCTTCAGGACAGGGGGAAACATTCAGTACTTC.

Notes on this clonotype: A much larger clone differs from this one at a single base, so this may be a read error. This chain connects TRBV6-1 to TRBJ1-1; TRBD1 matches 7 bases. The junction had 1 base not matched to a gene; V was cut back by 6 bases and J by 0 bases. CDR1 MNHNS and CDR2 SASEGT come from the germline V gene. The CDR3 is made up of 13 amino acids. The CDR3 is CASRTGMNTEAFF. CDR3 bases: TGTGCCAGCAGGACAGGGATGAACACTGAAGCTTTCTTT.

As to this clonotype: A read error may explain this, as a much larger clone is one base away. This chain connects TRBV20-1 to TRBJ2-1; 14 bases align to TRBD2. The CDR3 spans 14 residues. V shed 5 bases, J shed 8 bases, and the junction held 5 bases outside the gene matches. Germline lookup yields CDR1 DFQATT and CDR2 SNEGSKA (reference sequence). The DNA of the CDR3 is TGCAGTGCTCCCTTGGGACTAGCGGGAGATGAGCAGTTCTTC. Protein product: CSAPLGLAGDEQFF.

The chain carries TRBV7-3 and TRBJ2-2; 7 nucleotides agree with TRBD2. This CDR3 region has 17 residues. V gave up 5 bases and J gave up 6 bases; unmatched junction bases: 15. Germline V gives CDR1 SGHTA, CDR2 FQGTGA. In DNA, the CDR3 is TGTGCCAGCAGCCAAAGGTCCGGGCTAGCGGATGCCGGGGAGCTGTTTTTT. Translation: CASSQRSGLADAGELFF. The complete variable domain, with remaining parts taken from reference TRBV7-3 and TRBJ2-2, reads GAGVSQTPSNKVTEKGKYVELRCDPISGHTALYWYRQSLGQGPEFLIYFQGTGAADDSGLPNDRFFAVRPEGSVSTLKIQRTERGDSAVYLCASSQRSGLADAGELFFGEGSRLTVL.

This clonotype was seen many times. The rearrangement uses TRBV30 and TRBJ1-2, with no clear D. The germline gives CDR1 GTSNPN, CDR2 SVGIG (reference sequence). The CDR3 loop spans 11 amino acids. Trimming pared 0 bases from V and 3 bases from J, leaving 2 bases between. CDR3 in DNA: TGTGCCTGGAGTGTGTACTATGGCTACACCTTC. Residues: CAWSVYYGYTF.

The gene calls are TRBV28 and TRBJ1-2, with D maybe TRBD1 (5 bases). CDR3 length: 14 amino acids. V lost 5 bases and J lost 0, with 10 bases in between. Germline CDR1 MDHEN, CDR2 SYDVKM. Written as DNA, the CDR3 is TGTGCCAGCAGTATGGGGGGAGCTAACTATGGCTACACCTTC. Protein: CASSMGGANYGYTF.

In its sample, this clonotype was seen many times. V gene TRBV12-3 or TRBV12-4 combines with J gene TRBJ2-7; no firm D call. CDR3 size: 14 residues. The V end lost 3 bases, the J end lost 0 bases, and 9 bases lay between the germline ends. The chain's CDR3 is CASSLIGRSYEQYF. The CDR3 DNA is TGTGCCAGCAGTTTGATAGGGCGCTCCTACGAGCAGTACTTC.

This clonotype was counted many times. This sequence joins TRBV7-2 and TRBJ1-5, with D possibly matching TRBD1 (5 bases). The CDR3 contains 15 residues. Germline values: CDR1 SGHTA, CDR2 FQGNSA. The germline V and J ends were trimmed by 5 bases and 0 bases, with 11 bases remaining between them. CDR3 in DNA: TGTGCCAGCAGCAACGGCAGGGTTAGCAATCAGCCCCAGCATTTT. Protein sequence: CASSNGRVSNQPQHF.

The chain links TRBV7-6 to TRBJ2-3; D may be TRBD1 (5 bases). Germline CDR1 and CDR2: SGHVS and FNYEAQ. V gave up 5 bases and J gave up 2 bases, with 17 bases separating them. The CDR3 has 16 residues. CDR3 bases: TGTGCCAGCAGCCTAGTCTCAGGGTCCACCACAGATACGCAGTATTTT. It encodes CASSLVSGSTTDTQYF.

This clonotype was recorded a few times. The rearrangement links TRBV7-9 to TRBJ1-1, with D perhaps matching TRBD1 (5 bases). CDR1 SEHNR and CDR2 FQNEAQ come from the germline V gene (reference sequence). Trimming stripped 4 bases from V and 12 bases from J, with 12 bases between. This CDR3 is built from 11 residues. The CDR3 coding sequence is TGTGCCAGCAGCTCAAGGGGCCCGCCTTTCTTT. Translated, it gives CASSSRGPPFF.

This clonotype has ten or more counts. A read error may produce the germline difference seen at one junction end. The V gene is TRBV5-1, the J gene TRBJ2-3; 9 bases align to TRBD2. The CDR3 is made up of 12 amino acids. Germline V CDR1 and CDR2: SGHRS, YFSETQ. Here the CDR3 DNA reads TGTGCCAGCAGTTTAGCGGGGGACACGCAGTATTTT. Translation: CASSLAGDTQYF.

This clonotype was counted many times. V usage is TRBV18 and J usage is TRBJ1-2; 9 bases are a match to TRBD1. Trimming cost V 4 bases and J 2 bases; bases outside gene matches: 11. Germline V gives CDR1 KGHSH, CDR2 LQKENI. CDR3 size: 17 residues. Written as DNA, the CDR3 is TGTGCCAGCTCACGAGTAATGGCCGGGACAGGGAACTATGGCTACACCTTC. As protein: CASSRVMAGTGNYGYTF.

The sample holds many counts of this clonotype. The V call is TRBV5-1, the J call TRBJ1-5; 9 nucleotides agree with TRBD1. Trimming removed 4 bases from V and 0 bases from J; junction bases left unmatched: 2. The CDR3 loop spans 15 amino acids. Germline assignment: CDR1 SGHRS and CDR2 YFSETQ. CDR3 sequence: CASSETGGSNQPQHF. The CDR3 DNA reads TGCGCCAGCAGCGAGACAGGGGGTAGCAATCAGCCCCAGCATTTT.

A note on this clonotype: This may arise from a read error, as a much more abundant clone is one base away. The chain uses TRBV5-6 and TRBJ2-5; D unresolved. CDR1 is SGHDT, CDR2 YYEEEE, per germline. Trimming took 6 bases from V and 5 from J, leaving 20 bases between them. The CDR3 length is 15 residues. The CDR3 sequence is CASTQVFPGSETQYF. Here the CDR3 DNA reads TGTGCCAGCACTCAGGTCTTCCCGGGTAGTGAGACCCAGTACTTC.